This entry concerns a single T cell receptor (beta chain). What it recognizes is unknown. Just one base apart from a much larger clone, this may be a read error. The length of the CDR3 is 14 residues. Trimming left V 4 bases short and J 5 bases short, with 12 bases between. Germline V gives CDR1 MGHRA, CDR2 YSYEKL. Findings and limits, study-wide: Tumor Tregs overlapped most with tumor, then blood, naive CD4+ cells. The TCR gene usage of tumor memory CD4+ T cells clustered together with blood and lymph node memory CD4+ cells and with lymph node naive CD4+ cells.

Memory CD4+ T cells were sorted as CD4+CD45RO+CD25- cells. TCRdb redid the calling of the 5' RACE reads with MiXCR, one entry per CDR3 protein. The table has approximately 60,000 distinct CDR3 sequences, about 22% seen once. The V and J genes are TRBV4-1 and TRBJ1-5; D possibly corresponds to TRBD1 (5 bases). The receptor was isolated from a female donor with breast cancer. Sequencing input: memory CD4+ T cells sorted from a lymph node. Subset noted: memory CD4+ T cells, CD4+CD45RO+CD25-. CDR3 bases: TGCGCCAGCAGCCCGGTGTTAGGGGATCAGCCCCAGCATTTT. Its protein is CASSPVLGDQPQHF.